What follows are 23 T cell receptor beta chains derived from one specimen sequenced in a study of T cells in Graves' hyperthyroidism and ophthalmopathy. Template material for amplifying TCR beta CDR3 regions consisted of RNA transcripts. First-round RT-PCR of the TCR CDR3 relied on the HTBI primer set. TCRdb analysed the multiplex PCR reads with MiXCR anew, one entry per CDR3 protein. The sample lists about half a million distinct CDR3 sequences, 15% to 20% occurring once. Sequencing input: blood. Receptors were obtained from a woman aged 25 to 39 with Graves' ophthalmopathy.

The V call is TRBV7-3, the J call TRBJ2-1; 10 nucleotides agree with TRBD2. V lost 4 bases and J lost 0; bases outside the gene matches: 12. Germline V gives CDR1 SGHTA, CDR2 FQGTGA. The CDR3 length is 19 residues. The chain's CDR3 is CASSSFGTSAGSSYNEQFF. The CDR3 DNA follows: TGTGCCAGCAGCTCGTTCGGGACTAGCGCGGGAAGCTCCTACAATGAGCAGTTCTTC.

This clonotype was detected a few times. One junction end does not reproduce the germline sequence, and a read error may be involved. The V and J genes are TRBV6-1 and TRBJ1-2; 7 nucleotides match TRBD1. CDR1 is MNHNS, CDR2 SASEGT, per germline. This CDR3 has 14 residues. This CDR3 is CANSEETGNYGYTF. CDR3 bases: TGTGCCAACAGTGAGGAGACAGGGAACTATGGCTACACCTTC.

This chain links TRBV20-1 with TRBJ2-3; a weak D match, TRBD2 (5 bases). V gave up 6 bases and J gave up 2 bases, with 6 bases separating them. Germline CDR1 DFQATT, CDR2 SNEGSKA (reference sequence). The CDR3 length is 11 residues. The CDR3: CSAGVTDTQYF. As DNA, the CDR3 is TGCAGTGCCGGGGTCACAGATACGCAGTATTTT.

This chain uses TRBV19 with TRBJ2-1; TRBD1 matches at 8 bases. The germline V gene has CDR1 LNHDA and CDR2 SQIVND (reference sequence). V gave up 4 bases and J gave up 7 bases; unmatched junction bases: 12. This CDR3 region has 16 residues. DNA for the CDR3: TGTGCCAGTAGTACGGGACAGGTCTTTAATTGGAATGAGCAGTTCTTC. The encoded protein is CASSTGQVFNWNEQFF.

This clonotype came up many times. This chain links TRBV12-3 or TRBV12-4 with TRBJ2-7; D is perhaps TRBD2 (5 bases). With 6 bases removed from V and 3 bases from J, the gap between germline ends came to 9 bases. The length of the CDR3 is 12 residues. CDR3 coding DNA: TGTGCCAGCAGGGCTAGCTTCTACGAGCAGTACTTC. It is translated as CASRASFYEQYF.

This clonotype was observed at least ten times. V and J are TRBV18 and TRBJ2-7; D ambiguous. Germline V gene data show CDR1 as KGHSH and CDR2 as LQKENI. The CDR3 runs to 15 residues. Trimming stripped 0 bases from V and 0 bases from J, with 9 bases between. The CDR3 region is CASSPPISVSYEQYF. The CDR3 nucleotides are TGTGCCAGCTCACCACCGATCAGCGTCTCCTACGAGCAGTACTTC.

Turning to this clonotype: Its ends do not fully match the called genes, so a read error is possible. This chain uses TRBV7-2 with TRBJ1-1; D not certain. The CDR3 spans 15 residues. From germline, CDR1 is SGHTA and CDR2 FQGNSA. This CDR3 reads CASSQHGPVPEPAFF. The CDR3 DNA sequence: TGCGCCAGCAGCCAACATGGGCCAGTCCCCGAGCCGGCTTTCTTT.

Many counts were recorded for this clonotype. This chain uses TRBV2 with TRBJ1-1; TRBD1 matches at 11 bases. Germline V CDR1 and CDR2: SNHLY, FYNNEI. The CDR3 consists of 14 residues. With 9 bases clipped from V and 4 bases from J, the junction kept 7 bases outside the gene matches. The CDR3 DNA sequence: TGTGCCAGTGGGACAGGGGGTCTCGGCACTGAAGCTTTCTTT. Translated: CASGTGGLGTEAFF.

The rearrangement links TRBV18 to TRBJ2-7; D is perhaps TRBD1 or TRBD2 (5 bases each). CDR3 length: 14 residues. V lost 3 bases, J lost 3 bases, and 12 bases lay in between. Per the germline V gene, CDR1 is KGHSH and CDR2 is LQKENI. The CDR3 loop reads CASSPAGRNYEQYF. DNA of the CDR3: TGTGCCAGCTCACCCGCAGGGAGAAACTACGAGCAGTACTTC. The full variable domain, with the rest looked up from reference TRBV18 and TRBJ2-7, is NAGVMQNPRHLVRRRGQEARLRCSPMKGHSHVYWYRQLPEEGLKFMVYLQKENIIDESGMPKERFSAEFPKEGPSILRIQQVVRGDSAAYFCASSPAGRNYEQYFGPGTRLTVT.

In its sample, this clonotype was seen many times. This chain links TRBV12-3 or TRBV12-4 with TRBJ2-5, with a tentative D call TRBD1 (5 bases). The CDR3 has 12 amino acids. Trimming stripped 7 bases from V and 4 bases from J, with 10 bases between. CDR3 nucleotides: TGTGCCAGCACCTCGCAGGGAGAGACCCAGTACTTC. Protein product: CASTSQGETQYF.

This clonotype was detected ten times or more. The CDR3: CASSEVEGQGRNEAFF. The CDR3 DNA reads TGTGCCAGCAGTGAAGTTGAGGGACAGGGAAGGAATGAAGCTTTCTTT. The chain uses TRBV6-1 and TRBJ1-1, with 9 bases that match TRBD1. V lost 1 base and J lost 7; bases outside the gene matches: 10. CDR3 length: 16 amino acids. Germline V gives CDR1 MNHNS, CDR2 SASEGT.

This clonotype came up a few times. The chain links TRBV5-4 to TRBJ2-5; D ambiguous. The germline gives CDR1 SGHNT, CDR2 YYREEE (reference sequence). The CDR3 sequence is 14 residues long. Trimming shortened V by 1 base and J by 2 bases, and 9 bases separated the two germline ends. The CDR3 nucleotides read TGTGCCAGCAGCTTGTATGGAAGGCAAGAGACCCAGTACTTC. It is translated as CASSLYGRQETQYF.

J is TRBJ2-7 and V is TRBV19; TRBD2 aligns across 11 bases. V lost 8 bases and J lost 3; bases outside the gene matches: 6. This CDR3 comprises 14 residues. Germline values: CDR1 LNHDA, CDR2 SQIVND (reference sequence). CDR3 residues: CASPMGLADYEQYF. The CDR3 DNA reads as TGTGCCAGTCCTATGGGACTAGCGGACTACGAGCAGTACTTC.

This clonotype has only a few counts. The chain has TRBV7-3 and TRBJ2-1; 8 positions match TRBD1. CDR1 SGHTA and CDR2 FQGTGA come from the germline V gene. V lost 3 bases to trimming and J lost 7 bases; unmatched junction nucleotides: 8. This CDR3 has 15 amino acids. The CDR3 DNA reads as TGTGCCAGCAGCTTCGGCAGGGGGCGCATAAATGAGCAGTTCTTC. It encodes CASSFGRGRINEQFF.

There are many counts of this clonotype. The CDR3 spells CSARGAAVETQYF. The CDR3 coding sequence is TGCAGTGCTAGAGGTGCCGCCGTGGAGACCCAGTACTTC. This chain joins TRBV20-1 and TRBJ2-5; no clear D gene. The V and J ends lost 1 base and 5 bases respectively, with 11 bases between them. Germline assignment: CDR1 DFQATT and CDR2 SNEGSKA (reference sequence). The CDR3 is made up of 13 amino acids.

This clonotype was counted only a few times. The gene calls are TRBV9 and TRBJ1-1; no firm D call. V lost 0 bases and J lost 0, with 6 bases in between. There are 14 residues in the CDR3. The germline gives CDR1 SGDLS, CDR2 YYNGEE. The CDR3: CASSVGTMNTEAFF. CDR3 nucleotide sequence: TGTGCCAGCAGCGTAGGCACCATGAACACTGAAGCTTTCTTT.

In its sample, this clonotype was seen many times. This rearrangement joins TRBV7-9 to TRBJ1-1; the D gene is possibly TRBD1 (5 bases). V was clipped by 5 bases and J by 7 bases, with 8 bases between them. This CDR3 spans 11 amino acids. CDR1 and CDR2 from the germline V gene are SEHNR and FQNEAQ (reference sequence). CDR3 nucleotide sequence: TGTGCCAGCAGCGCAGGGTTTGAAGCTTTCTTT. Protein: CASSAGFEAFF. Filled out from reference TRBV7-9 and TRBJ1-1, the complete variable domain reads DTGVSQNPRHKITKRGQNVTFRCDPISEHNRLYWYRQTLGQGPEFLTYFQNEAQLEKSRLLSDRFSAERPKGSFSTLEIQRTEQGDSAMYLCASSAGFEAFFGQGTRLTVV.

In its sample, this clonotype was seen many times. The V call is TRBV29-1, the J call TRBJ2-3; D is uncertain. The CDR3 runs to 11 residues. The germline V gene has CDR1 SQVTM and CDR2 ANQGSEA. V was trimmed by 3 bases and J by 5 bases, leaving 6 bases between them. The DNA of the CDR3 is TGCAGCGTTGACAGCGTAGATACGCAGTATTTT. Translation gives CSVDSVDTQYF.

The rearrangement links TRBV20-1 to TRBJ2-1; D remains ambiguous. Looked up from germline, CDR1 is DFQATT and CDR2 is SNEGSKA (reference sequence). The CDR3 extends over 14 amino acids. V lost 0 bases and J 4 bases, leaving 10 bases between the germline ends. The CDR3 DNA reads TGCAGTGCTAGAGATAAGGACCAATACAATGAGCAGTTCTTC. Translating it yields CSARDKDQYNEQFF.

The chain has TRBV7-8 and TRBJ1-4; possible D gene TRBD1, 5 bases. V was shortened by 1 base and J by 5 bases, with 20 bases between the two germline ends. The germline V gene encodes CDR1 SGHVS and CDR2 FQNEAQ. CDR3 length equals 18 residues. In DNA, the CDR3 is TGTGCCAGCAGCTTAGTTCGGCTCTTGGGGCAGCGAAATGAAAAACTGTTTTTT. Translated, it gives CASSLVRLLGQRNEKLFF.

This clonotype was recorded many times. The CDR3, as DNA: TGCAGTGCTCCGGGACAGGGTAGGAACGAGCAGTACTTC. Translating gives CSAPGQGRNEQYF. The chain couples TRBV20-1 to TRBJ2-7; 9 bases are a match to TRBD1. The V gene end was trimmed by 5 bases and the J gene end by 5 bases; junction bases not matched to a gene: 7. Per germline, CDR1 DFQATT and CDR2 SNEGSKA (reference sequence). The length of the CDR3 is 13 residues.

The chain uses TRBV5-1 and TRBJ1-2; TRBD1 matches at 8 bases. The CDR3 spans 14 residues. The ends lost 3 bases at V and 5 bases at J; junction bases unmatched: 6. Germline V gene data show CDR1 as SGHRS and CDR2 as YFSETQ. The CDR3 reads CASSSDRERYGYTF. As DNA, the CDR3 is TGCGCCAGCAGCTCGGACAGGGAACGGTATGGCTACACCTTC. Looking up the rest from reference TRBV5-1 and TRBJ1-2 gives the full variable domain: KAGVTQTPRYLIKTRGQQVTLSCSPISGHRSVSWYQQTPGQGLQFLFEYFSETQRNKGNFPGRFSGRQFSNSRSEMNVSTLELGDSALYLCASSSDRERYGYTFGSGTRLTVV.

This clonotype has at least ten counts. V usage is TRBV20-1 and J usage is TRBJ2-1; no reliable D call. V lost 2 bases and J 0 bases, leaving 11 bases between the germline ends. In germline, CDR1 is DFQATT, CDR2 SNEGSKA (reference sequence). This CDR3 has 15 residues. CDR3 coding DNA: TGCAGTGCTAGAAAGGACGCAGGCTCCTACAATGAGCAGTTCTTC. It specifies CSARKDAGSYNEQFF.